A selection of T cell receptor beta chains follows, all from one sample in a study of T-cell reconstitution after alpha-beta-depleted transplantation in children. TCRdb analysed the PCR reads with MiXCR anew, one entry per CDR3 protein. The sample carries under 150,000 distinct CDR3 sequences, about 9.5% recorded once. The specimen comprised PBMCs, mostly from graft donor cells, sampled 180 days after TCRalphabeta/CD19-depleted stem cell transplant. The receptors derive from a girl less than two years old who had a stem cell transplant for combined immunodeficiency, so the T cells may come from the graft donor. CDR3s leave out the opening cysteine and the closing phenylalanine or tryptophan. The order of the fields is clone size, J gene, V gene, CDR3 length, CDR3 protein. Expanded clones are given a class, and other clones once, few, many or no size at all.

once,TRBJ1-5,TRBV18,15,ASSLDRESVNNQPQH
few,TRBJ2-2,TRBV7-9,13,ASSSRTGLAGELF
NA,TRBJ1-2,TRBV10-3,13,AISESRTGINGYT
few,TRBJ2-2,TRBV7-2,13,ASSLTGPNTGELF
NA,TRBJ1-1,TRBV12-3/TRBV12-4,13,ASSLRGGGFTEAF
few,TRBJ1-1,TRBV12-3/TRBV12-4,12,ASNSGTGGREAF
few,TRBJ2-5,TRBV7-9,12,ASSLQFSQETQY
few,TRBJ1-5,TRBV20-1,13,SARDGAYSNQPQH
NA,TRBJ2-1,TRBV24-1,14,ATSEGLASSYNEQF
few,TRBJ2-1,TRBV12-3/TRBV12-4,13,ASSKTSGAYNEQF
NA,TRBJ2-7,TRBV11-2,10,ASSDGRYEQY
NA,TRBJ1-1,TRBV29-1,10,SVTEANTEAF
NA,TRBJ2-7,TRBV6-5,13,ASTSPYKGADEQY
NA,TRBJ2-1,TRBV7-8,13,ASSLTSGGYNEQF
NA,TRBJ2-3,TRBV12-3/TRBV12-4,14,ASSSVTRLPVDTQY
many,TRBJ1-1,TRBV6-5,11,ASSFLGTAEAF
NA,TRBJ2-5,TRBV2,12,ASSEASGLETQY
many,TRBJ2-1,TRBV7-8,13,ASSLEGTVYNEQF
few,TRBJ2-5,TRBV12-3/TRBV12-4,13,ASSLQGTLQETQY
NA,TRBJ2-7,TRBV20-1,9,SASPHYEQY
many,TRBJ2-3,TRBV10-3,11,AISEDQGDTQY
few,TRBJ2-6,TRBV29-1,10,SVGAGANVLT
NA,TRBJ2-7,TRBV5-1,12,ASSLLAQTYEQY
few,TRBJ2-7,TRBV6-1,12,ASSSGTGNREQY
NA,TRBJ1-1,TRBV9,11,ASSAAGRTEAF
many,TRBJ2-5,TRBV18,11,ASSPQGLETQY
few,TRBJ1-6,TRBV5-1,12,ASSSGTYNSPLH
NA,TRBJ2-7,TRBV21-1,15,ASSSEPPGDGGYEQY
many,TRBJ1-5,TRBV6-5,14,ASSYSPGGSNQPQH
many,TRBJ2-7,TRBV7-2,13,ASSLDRGRIYEQY
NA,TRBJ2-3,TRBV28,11,ASSLQGQYTQY
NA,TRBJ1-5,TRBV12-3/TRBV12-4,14,ASRISSTASNQPQH